The T cell receptor (beta chain) described here comes from a study of early T cells in non-severe SARS-CoV-2 infection. Study summary: Sequencing of bulk RNA from unsorted whole blood was done, without chain pairing.

This clonotype was picked up many times. The antigen remains undetermined. Individual cDNA molecules carried attached unique molecular identifiers. TCRdb redid the calling of the 5' RACE reads with MiXCR, one entry per CDR3 protein. This table has 75,000 to 80,000 distinct CDR3 sequences, less than 20% appearing once. General study results and limits: Private and CD4 specificities were missed by VDJdb matching, which favored anti-spike CD8 responses.

The ends were cut back, 1 base at V and 6 bases at J, with 16 bases in the middle. CDR1 and CDR2 from the germline V gene are DFQATT and SNEGSKA (reference sequence). This CDR3 has 16 amino acids. The clonotype comes from an adult who was a healthcare worker with PCR-confirmed SARS-CoV-2 infection or an uninfected control (not recorded which). V gene TRBV20-1 combines with J gene TRBJ1-6; perhaps TRBD1 as D (5 bases). Sequenced: whole blood. The DNA of the CDR3 is TGCAGTGCTAGAGCCCTAGGGACCGATTTTAATTCACCCCTCCACTTT. This gives the protein CSARALGTDFNSPLHF.